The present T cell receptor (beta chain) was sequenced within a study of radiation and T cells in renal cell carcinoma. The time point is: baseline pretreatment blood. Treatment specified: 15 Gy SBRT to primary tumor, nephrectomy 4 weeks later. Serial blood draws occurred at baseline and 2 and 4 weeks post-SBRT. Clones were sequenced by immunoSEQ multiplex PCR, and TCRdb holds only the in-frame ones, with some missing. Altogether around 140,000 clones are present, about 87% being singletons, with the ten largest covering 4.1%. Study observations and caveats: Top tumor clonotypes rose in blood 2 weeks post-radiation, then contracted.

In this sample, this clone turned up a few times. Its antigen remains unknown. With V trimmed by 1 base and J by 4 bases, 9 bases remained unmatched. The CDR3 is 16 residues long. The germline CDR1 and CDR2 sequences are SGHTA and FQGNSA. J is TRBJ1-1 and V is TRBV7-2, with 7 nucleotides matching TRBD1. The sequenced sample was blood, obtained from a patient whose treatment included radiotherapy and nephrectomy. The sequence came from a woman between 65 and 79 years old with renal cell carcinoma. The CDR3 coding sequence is TGTGCCAGCAGCTTAGAACAGGGGAGGGTGAGCACTGAAGCTTTCTTT. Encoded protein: CASSLEQGRVSTEAFF.